The 6 T cell receptor beta chains listed next were all sequenced from one sample in a study of cytomegalovirus exposure and HLA in healthy donors. This PCR relied on a set of 60 Vbeta primers and 13 Jbeta primers. The assay was immunoSEQ multiplex PCR, and TCRdb's table has in-frame clones only and misses some. The sample holds around 130,000 clones; 66% are singletons and the top ten take 5.5% to 7%. Sequenced input: PBMCs. All receptors derive from a woman in her sixties or seventies in good health and CMV-seronegative.

On this clone: Other DNA sequences in this specimen translate into the identical CDR3. This chain links TRBV5-1 with TRBJ2-2; the D is unclear. CDR3 length equals 14 residues. Germline V gives CDR1 SGHRS, CDR2 YFSETQ. The ends were cut back, 0 bases at V and 4 bases at J, with 7 bases in the middle. The CDR3 spells CASSLVTGTGELFF. The CDR3 coding sequence is TGCGCCAGCAGCTTGGTGACGGGCACCGGGGAGCTGTTTTTT.

The chain carries TRBV19 and TRBJ1-5; possible D gene TRBD1, 6 bases. The ends were cut back, 6 bases at V and 7 bases at J, with 19 bases in the middle. The germline CDR1 and CDR2 sequences are LNHDA and SQIVND (reference sequence). The CDR3 covers 15 residues. The CDR3 DNA reads TGTGCCAGTAGAACCGGGGGGGGCCAGGGGCAGCCCCAGCATTTT. It encodes CASRTGGGQGQPQHF.

There are a few counts of this clone. The genes are TRBV7-2 and TRBJ2-1; a possible D gene is TRBD1 (5 bases). Trimming cost V 1 base and J 0 bases, with 7 bases left between them. CDR3 length equals 15 residues. Germline loops: CDR1 SGHTA, CDR2 FQGNSA. CDR3 bases: TGTGCCAGCAGCTTAGGGCAGGGCTCCTACAATGAGCAGTTCTTC. Protein: CASSLGQGSYNEQFF.

This clone came up a few times. The chain is built from TRBV7-2 and TRBJ2-3; 7 bases align to TRBD2. The V and J ends lost 3 bases and 2 bases, in that order; junction bases with no gene match: 14. Germline V gene data show CDR1 as SGHTA and CDR2 as FQGNSA. This CDR3 region has 18 residues. CDR3 nucleotide sequence: TGTGCCAGCAGCTTCAAAAGGGGAGGGCTTTCCCTCACAGATACGCAGTATTTT. Protein sequence: CASSFKRGGLSLTDTQYF.

This chain connects TRBV6-5 to TRBJ2-5, with D unresolved. The CDR3 has 15 residues. The germline V gene has CDR1 MNHEY and CDR2 SVGAGI. Trimming left V 6 bases short and J 2 bases short, with 16 bases between. CDR3 protein: CASRYRGLTQETQYF. Here the CDR3 DNA reads TGTGCCAGCAGATACAGAGGTTTAACTCAAGAGACCCAGTACTTC.

This sequence joins TRBV5-1 and TRBJ2-5; the match to TRBD2 covers 11 bases. The ends lost 3 bases at V and 3 bases at J; junction bases unmatched: 16. Germline CDR1 reads SGHRS; CDR2 reads YFSETQ. This CDR3 region has 19 residues. The chain's CDR3 is CASSWPNPKLAGEKETQYF. The CDR3, as DNA: TGCGCCAGCAGCTGGCCCAACCCTAAACTAGCGGGAGAGAAAGAGACCCAGTACTTC.